The 32 T cell receptor beta chains reported below all come from one sample, sequenced in a study of blood T cell repertoires in COVID-19. Sequencing was performed with immunoSEQ multiplex PCR; in TCRdb, only in-frame clones are kept and a portion is missing. Of about 190,000 clones in the sample, about nine tenths were seen once. Sequences were obtained from peripheral blood. All receptors derive from a man between 18 and 35 years old with active or convalescent COVID-19.

This clone appeared once. The chain links TRBV19 to TRBJ2-2; a weak D match, TRBD2 (6 bases). The length of the CDR3 is 14 residues. Germline CDR1 LNHDA, CDR2 SQIVND (reference sequence). Trimming pared 4 bases from V and 4 bases from J, leaving 10 bases between. The CDR3 DNA follows: TGTGCCAGTAGTACGCGACTAGGCACCGGGGAGCTGTTTTTT. It codes for CASSTRLGTGELFF.

The chain uses TRBV7-9 and TRBJ1-2; 10 bases line up with TRBD1. The germline V gene has CDR1 SEHNR and CDR2 FQNEAQ (reference sequence). With 1 base clipped from V and 6 bases from J, the junction kept 2 bases outside the gene matches. The CDR3 has 14 residues. CDR3 sequence reads: CASSLVGQGNGYTF. As DNA, the CDR3 is TGTGCCAGCAGCTTAGTGGGACAGGGGAATGGCTACACCTTC.

The chain carries TRBV19 and TRBJ2-1, with a tentative D call TRBD2 (5 bases). The CDR3 is 14 residues long. Between the trimmed V and J ends, which lost 5 bases and 4 bases, there was a span of 12 bases. The germline gives CDR1 LNHDA, CDR2 SQIVND (reference sequence). The CDR3, as DNA: TGTGCCAGTAGTCCACGGACGGGATACAATGAGCAGTTCTTC. Translating it yields CASSPRTGYNEQFF.

In DNA form, the CDR3 reads TGTGCCAGCAGCTCCGTTGGACTAGCGGGAGGCGGCGAGCAGTACTTC. Its protein product is CASSSVGLAGGGEQYF. V gene TRBV7-2 combines with J gene TRBJ2-7, with 14 bases fitting TRBD2. CDR1 is SGHTA and CDR2 is FQGNSA in the germline V gene. The CDR3 sequence is 16 residues long. Trimming removed 4 bases from V and 6 bases from J; junction bases left unmatched: 8.

The chain uses TRBV30 and TRBJ2-1, with D hard to call. Germline loops: CDR1 GTSNPN, CDR2 SVGIG (reference sequence). Trimming took off 8 bases at V and 0 bases at J, with 17 bases between the two ends. The CDR3 spans 15 residues. CDR3 sequence reads: CARSPGSSSYNEQFF. Written as DNA, the CDR3 is TGTGCCCGGTCCCCCGGGTCGAGCTCCTACAATGAGCAGTTCTTC.

The V call is TRBV5-8, the J call TRBJ2-6; 9 bases align to TRBD1. V trimming: 1 base; J trimming: 1 base; junction bases outside the gene matches: 6. Germline values: CDR1 SGHTS, CDR2 YDEGEE. CDR3 size: 18 residues. The CDR3 DNA is TGTGCCAGCAGCTTGTACCGGGACAGGGATTCTGGGGCCAACGTCCTGACTTTC. Its protein product is CASSLYRDRDSGANVLTF.

This chain joins TRBV6-5 and TRBJ1-1; D not certain. Germline CDR1 reads MNHEY; CDR2 reads SVGAGI. V lost 8 bases and J 3 bases, leaving 13 bases between the germline ends. The CDR3 extends over 13 amino acids. The CDR3 is CASVSGMDTEAFF. The DNA of the CDR3 is TGTGCCAGCGTTTCGGGGATGGACACTGAAGCTTTCTTT.

The genes are TRBV6-5 and TRBJ1-6; 7 bases agree with TRBD1. The ends lost 2 bases at V and 6 bases at J; junction bases unmatched: 4. The CDR3 totals 15 residues. CDR1 and CDR2 from the germline V gene are MNHEY and SVGAGI. This chain's CDR3 is CASSYKRQGNSPLHF. The DNA for the CDR3 is TGTGCCAGCAGTTACAAGAGACAGGGTAATTCACCCCTCCACTTT.

The chain uses TRBV5-1 and TRBJ2-1; 10 bases align to TRBD2. The CDR3 contains 18 residues. The germline V gene encodes CDR1 SGHRS and CDR2 YFSETQ. The junction had 8 bases not matched to a gene; V was cut back by 0 bases and J by 2 bases. CDR3 residues: CASSLARGLAAPYNEQFF. CDR3 bases: TGCGCCAGCAGCTTGGCGAGAGGACTAGCGGCACCCTACAATGAGCAGTTCTTC.

The rearrangement links TRBV19 to TRBJ1-5; TRBD1 matches at 10 bases. The CDR3 contains 14 residues. J lost 7 bases, V lost 5 bases, and 5 bases had no gene match. From germline, CDR1 is LNHDA and CDR2 SQIVND (reference sequence). CDR3 in amino acids: CASSPDRGRQPQHF. For the CDR3, the DNA is TGTGCCAGTAGTCCGGACAGGGGGAGGCAGCCCCAGCATTTT.

This sequence joins TRBV19 and TRBJ1-2; possibly TRBD1 for D (5 bases). Trimming stripped 5 bases from V and 6 bases from J, with 16 bases between. Germline assignment: CDR1 LNHDA and CDR2 SQIVND (reference sequence). The CDR3 loop spans 14 amino acids. CDR3 residues: CASSPGGWGDGYTF. The CDR3 DNA follows: TGTGCCAGTAGTCCCGGGGGGTGGGGAGATGGCTACACCTTC.

CDR3 protein: CASSRTGGGFNEQFF. The CDR3, as DNA: TGTGCCAGCAGCCGTACCGGGGGGGGGTTTAATGAGCAGTTCTTC. This chain joins TRBV7-8 and TRBJ2-1; 8 bases are a match to TRBD2. Germline values: CDR1 SGHVS, CDR2 FQNEAQ. With V trimmed by 5 bases and J by 7 bases, 10 bases remained unmatched. The CDR3 consists of 15 residues.

The chain carries TRBV4-1 and TRBJ2-3; D unclear. Trimming took off 4 bases at V and 0 bases at J, with 11 bases between the two ends. Germline CDR1 reads MGHRA; CDR2 reads YSYEKL. The CDR3 extends over 15 amino acids. The CDR3, as DNA: TGCGCCAGCAGCCCCTCGAAGCTAAGCACAGATACGCAGTATTTT. Translation: CASSPSKLSTDTQYF.

This chain uses TRBV6-1 with TRBJ1-5; D unresolved. Between the trimmed V and J ends, which lost 0 bases and 0 bases, there was a span of 6 bases. The germline CDR1 and CDR2 sequences are MNHNS and SASEGT. This CDR3 has 15 amino acids. The CDR3 DNA follows: TGTGCCAGCAGTGAAGCATCTCGTAGCAATCAGCCCCAGCATTTT. Protein product: CASSEASRSNQPQHF.

The V call is TRBV5-4, the J call TRBJ2-7; 9 positions match TRBD2. The germline V gene has CDR1 SGHNT and CDR2 YYREEE (reference sequence). The CDR3 length is 15 residues. The junction had 8 bases not matched to a gene; V was cut back by 0 bases and J by 7 bases. CDR3: CASSLDQREAHEQYF. The CDR3 region has the DNA TGTGCCAGCAGCTTGGACCAGCGGGAGGCCCATGAGCAGTACTTC.

A note on this clone: This CDR3 is also generated by other DNA sequences in the sample. The V and J genes are TRBV3-1 (or the pseudogene TRBV3-2) and TRBJ1-2; the D gene is possibly TRBD1 (5 bases). Trimming took 1 base from V and 4 from J, leaving 7 bases between them. The CDR3 has 13 amino acids. CDR1 is LGHDT, CDR2 YNNKEL, per germline (reference sequence). The CDR3 loop reads CASSQAQGYGYTF. The CDR3 DNA reads TGTGCCAGCAGCCAAGCTCAGGGCTATGGCTACACCTTC.

The gene calls are TRBV7-9 and TRBJ1-1, with 8 bases aligning to TRBD1. The CDR3 runs to 15 residues. In germline, CDR1 is SEHNR, CDR2 FQNEAQ (reference sequence). Losses at the gene ends were 0 bases for V and 3 bases for J; bases not matched to a gene: 3. This CDR3 is CASSLATGAYTEAFF. DNA for the CDR3: TGTGCCAGCAGCTTAGCGACAGGGGCGTACACTGAAGCTTTCTTT.

This rearrangement joins TRBV5-1 to TRBJ2-5; 7 bases align to TRBD2. The CDR3 totals 15 residues. Germline V CDR1 and CDR2: SGHRS, YFSETQ. V lost 4 bases to trimming and J lost 5 bases; unmatched junction nucleotides: 11. CDR3 in DNA: TGCGCCAGCAGCATTGGATACGGGGGAGGGGAGACCCAGTACTTC. It is translated as CASSIGYGGGETQYF.

The J gene is TRBJ2-3, the V gene TRBV14, with D perhaps matching TRBD2 (6 bases). The V and J ends lost 0 bases and 0 bases respectively, with 16 bases between them. The CDR3 consists of 18 residues. Germline lookup yields CDR1 SGHDN and CDR2 FVKESK. CDR3 protein: CASSQEGGAPYSTDTQYF. For the CDR3, the DNA is TGTGCCAGCAGCCAAGAAGGAGGGGCTCCCTATAGCACAGATACGCAGTATTTT.

The chain is built from TRBV4-1 and TRBJ2-3; 7 nucleotides agree with TRBD2. The V gene end was trimmed by 1 base and the J gene end by 2 bases; junction bases not matched to a gene: 9. CDR1 is MGHRA, CDR2 YSYEKL, per germline. CDR3 length: 17 residues. Here the CDR3 DNA reads TGCGCCAGCAGCCAAGTTTTCAGCGGGGAACCCACAGATACGCAGTATTTT. Protein product: CASSQVFSGEPTDTQYF.

This clone occurred once. The V gene is TRBV2, the J gene TRBJ2-7; TRBD1 agrees at 7 bases. The CDR3 extends over 14 amino acids. The J segment lost 1 base and the V segment lost 9 bases, leaving 9 bases of the junction unmatched. The germline V gene has CDR1 SNHLY and CDR2 FYNNEI. Here the CDR3 DNA reads TGTGCCAGTCAGGAACAGGGACAGTCCTACGAGCAGTACTTC. This translates into CASQEQGQSYEQYF.

The J gene is TRBJ1-2, the V gene TRBV7-2, with D possibly being TRBD1 (6 bases). The CDR3 runs to 12 residues. Looked up from germline, CDR1 is SGHTA and CDR2 is FQGNSA. V lost 5 bases and J 7 bases, leaving 11 bases between the germline ends. CDR3 bases: TGTGCCAGCAGCCTTAACAGGGTTGGCTACACCTTC. Amino acid sequence: CASSLNRVGYTF.

This chain connects TRBV30 to TRBJ1-6; TRBD1 agrees at 8 bases. After removal of 0 bases from V and 7 bases from J, the junction contained 2 bases not matched to a gene. The CDR3 is 14 amino acids. The germline gives CDR1 GTSNPN, CDR2 SVGIG (reference sequence). Here the CDR3 reads CAWSVRQGNSPLHF. The CDR3 region has the DNA TGTGCCTGGAGTGTACGACAGGGGAATTCACCCCTCCACTTT.

CDR3 bases: TGTGCCAGCAGCTTAGGCGCAGGGCACGACACTGAAGCTTTCTTT. This translates into CASSLGAGHDTEAFF. This sequence joins TRBV11-2 and TRBJ1-1; TRBD1 is a possible D gene (5 bases). Looked up from germline, CDR1 is SGHAT and CDR2 is FQNNGV. The CDR3 contains 15 residues. Trimming removed 1 base at V and 3 bases at J, with 12 bases between.

V gene TRBV9 combines with J gene TRBJ1-2, with 8 bases matching TRBD1. Germline V gene sequence: CDR1 SGDLS, CDR2 YYNGEE. J gave up 4 bases and V 0 bases, and 5 bases lay outside the gene matches. CDR3 length: 15 amino acids. The CDR3 sequence: CASSVEAGGFYGYTF. The CDR3 nucleotides read TGTGCCAGCAGCGTAGAAGCAGGGGGCTTCTATGGCTACACCTTC.

This clone was found once. The chain carries TRBV28 and TRBJ2-3; D is perhaps TRBD2 (5 bases). The germline CDR1 and CDR2 sequences are MDHEN and SYDVKM. This CDR3 comprises 16 residues. Trimming shortened V by 6 bases and J by 2 bases, and 18 bases separated the two germline ends. This CDR3 reads CASSRGRGSLTDTQYF. CDR3 DNA: TGTGCCAGCAGCCGAGGGAGAGGCAGCCTCACAGATACGCAGTATTTT.

J is TRBJ2-7 and V is TRBV27, with D perhaps TRBD2 (6 bases). This CDR3 has 15 amino acids. In germline, CDR1 is MNHEY, CDR2 SMNVEV (reference sequence). Trimming left V 1 base short and J 3 bases short, with 13 bases between. CDR3 nucleotides: TGTGCCAGCAGTTTATTGCCCGGGAGCGGCTACGAGCAGTACTTC. Amino acid sequence: CASSLLPGSGYEQYF.

The chain employs TRBV29-1 and TRBJ2-1; D not certain. There are 13 residues in the CDR3. Looked up from germline, CDR1 is SQVTM and CDR2 is ANQGSEA. V was clipped by 7 bases and J by 5 bases, with 15 bases between them. CDR3 amino acids: CSASRLQHNEQFF. In DNA, the CDR3 is TGCAGCGCGTCCCGACTTCAACACAATGAGCAGTTCTTC.

The J gene is TRBJ1-3, the V gene TRBV6-5, with D possibly being TRBD1 (5 bases). V lost 6 bases and J 2 bases, leaving 14 bases between the germline ends. Germline V gene lookup returns CDR1 MNHEY and CDR2 SVGAGI. This CDR3 contains 15 residues. CDR3 sequence reads: CASSPRGRPGNTIYF. The DNA of the CDR3 is TGTGCCAGCAGCCCGCGGGGCAGACCTGGAAACACCATATATTTT.

This sequence joins TRBV3-1 (or the pseudogene TRBV3-2) and TRBJ1-1, with D unresolved. Germline CDR1 is LGHDT and CDR2 is YNNKEL (reference sequence). V lost 1 base, J lost 3 bases, and 6 bases lay in between. The CDR3 covers 13 residues. CDR3 coding DNA: TGTGCCAGCAGCCAAGCGGGATACACTGAAGCTTTCTTT. Its translation is CASSQAGYTEAFF.

The rearrangement joins TRBV9 to TRBJ1-1; TRBD1 is a possible D gene (5 bases). The CDR3 is 15 amino acids. From germline, CDR1 is SGDLS and CDR2 YYNGEE. V was clipped by 0 bases and J by 0 bases, with 9 bases between them. CDR3 protein: CASSVGPGMNTEAFF. CDR3 DNA: TGTGCCAGCAGCGTAGGACCAGGGATGAACACTGAAGCTTTCTTT.

In DNA form, the CDR3 reads TGCGCCAGCAGCCATATGAAGGGGGCGCACAACTCTGGGGCCAACGTCCTGACTTTC. As protein: CASSHMKGAHNSGANVLTF. This chain links TRBV5-1 with TRBJ2-6; 7 positions match TRBD1. The V segment lost 4 bases and the J segment 0 bases; nucleotides outside the gene matches: 13. The CDR3 contains 19 residues. Germline-derived CDR1 and CDR2 are SGHRS and YFSETQ.